This paragraph covers one TCR beta chain sequence. Its antigen remains unidentified. The sample is drawn from a study of T cell responses to AZD1222 COVID-19 vaccine. General study results and limits: Most donors were white British, females outnumbered males, and clonal diversity was possibly underestimated.

The CDR3 is 17 amino acids. The germline gives CDR1 MNHEY, CDR2 SMNVEV (reference sequence). The V and J ends lost 4 bases and 0 bases, in that order; junction bases with no gene match: 11. Using immunoSEQ multiplex PCR, the repertoire was profiled, and TCRdb retains in-frame clones only, with some absent. The sample lists some 83,000 clones; about 89% were seen once. Material: peripheral blood, obtained 28 days after the second AZD1222 dose. The gene calls are TRBV27 and TRBJ1-1; 7 bases are shared with TRBD1. This receptor was identified in an adult who received the AZD1222 COVID-19 vaccine. The CDR3 bases are TGTGCCAGCAGTTGGACCGCCGGGACAGCGATGAACACTGAAGCTTTCTTT. It yields the protein CASSWTAGTAMNTEAFF.